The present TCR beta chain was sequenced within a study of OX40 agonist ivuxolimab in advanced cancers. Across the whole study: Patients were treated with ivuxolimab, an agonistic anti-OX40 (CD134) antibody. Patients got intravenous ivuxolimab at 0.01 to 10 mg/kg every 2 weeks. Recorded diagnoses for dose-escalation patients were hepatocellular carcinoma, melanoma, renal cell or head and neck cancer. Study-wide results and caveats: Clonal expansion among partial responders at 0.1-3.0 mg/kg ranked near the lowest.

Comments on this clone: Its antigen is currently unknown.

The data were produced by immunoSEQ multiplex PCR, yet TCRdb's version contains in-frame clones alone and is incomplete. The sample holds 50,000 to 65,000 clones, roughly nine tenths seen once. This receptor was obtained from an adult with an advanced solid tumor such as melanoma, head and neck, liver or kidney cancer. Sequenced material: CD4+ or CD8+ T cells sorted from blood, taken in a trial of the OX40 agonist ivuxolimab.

The CDR3 bases are TGCAGTGCTAGAGTGGGGGGGACCCAGTACTTC. Protein sequence: CSARVGGTQYF. The chain combines TRBV20-1 with TRBJ2-5, with a tentative D call TRBD2 (6 bases). This CDR3 spans 11 amino acids. Trimming removed 1 base at V and 7 bases at J, with 7 bases between. Germline V gives CDR1 DFQATT, CDR2 SNEGSKA (reference sequence).